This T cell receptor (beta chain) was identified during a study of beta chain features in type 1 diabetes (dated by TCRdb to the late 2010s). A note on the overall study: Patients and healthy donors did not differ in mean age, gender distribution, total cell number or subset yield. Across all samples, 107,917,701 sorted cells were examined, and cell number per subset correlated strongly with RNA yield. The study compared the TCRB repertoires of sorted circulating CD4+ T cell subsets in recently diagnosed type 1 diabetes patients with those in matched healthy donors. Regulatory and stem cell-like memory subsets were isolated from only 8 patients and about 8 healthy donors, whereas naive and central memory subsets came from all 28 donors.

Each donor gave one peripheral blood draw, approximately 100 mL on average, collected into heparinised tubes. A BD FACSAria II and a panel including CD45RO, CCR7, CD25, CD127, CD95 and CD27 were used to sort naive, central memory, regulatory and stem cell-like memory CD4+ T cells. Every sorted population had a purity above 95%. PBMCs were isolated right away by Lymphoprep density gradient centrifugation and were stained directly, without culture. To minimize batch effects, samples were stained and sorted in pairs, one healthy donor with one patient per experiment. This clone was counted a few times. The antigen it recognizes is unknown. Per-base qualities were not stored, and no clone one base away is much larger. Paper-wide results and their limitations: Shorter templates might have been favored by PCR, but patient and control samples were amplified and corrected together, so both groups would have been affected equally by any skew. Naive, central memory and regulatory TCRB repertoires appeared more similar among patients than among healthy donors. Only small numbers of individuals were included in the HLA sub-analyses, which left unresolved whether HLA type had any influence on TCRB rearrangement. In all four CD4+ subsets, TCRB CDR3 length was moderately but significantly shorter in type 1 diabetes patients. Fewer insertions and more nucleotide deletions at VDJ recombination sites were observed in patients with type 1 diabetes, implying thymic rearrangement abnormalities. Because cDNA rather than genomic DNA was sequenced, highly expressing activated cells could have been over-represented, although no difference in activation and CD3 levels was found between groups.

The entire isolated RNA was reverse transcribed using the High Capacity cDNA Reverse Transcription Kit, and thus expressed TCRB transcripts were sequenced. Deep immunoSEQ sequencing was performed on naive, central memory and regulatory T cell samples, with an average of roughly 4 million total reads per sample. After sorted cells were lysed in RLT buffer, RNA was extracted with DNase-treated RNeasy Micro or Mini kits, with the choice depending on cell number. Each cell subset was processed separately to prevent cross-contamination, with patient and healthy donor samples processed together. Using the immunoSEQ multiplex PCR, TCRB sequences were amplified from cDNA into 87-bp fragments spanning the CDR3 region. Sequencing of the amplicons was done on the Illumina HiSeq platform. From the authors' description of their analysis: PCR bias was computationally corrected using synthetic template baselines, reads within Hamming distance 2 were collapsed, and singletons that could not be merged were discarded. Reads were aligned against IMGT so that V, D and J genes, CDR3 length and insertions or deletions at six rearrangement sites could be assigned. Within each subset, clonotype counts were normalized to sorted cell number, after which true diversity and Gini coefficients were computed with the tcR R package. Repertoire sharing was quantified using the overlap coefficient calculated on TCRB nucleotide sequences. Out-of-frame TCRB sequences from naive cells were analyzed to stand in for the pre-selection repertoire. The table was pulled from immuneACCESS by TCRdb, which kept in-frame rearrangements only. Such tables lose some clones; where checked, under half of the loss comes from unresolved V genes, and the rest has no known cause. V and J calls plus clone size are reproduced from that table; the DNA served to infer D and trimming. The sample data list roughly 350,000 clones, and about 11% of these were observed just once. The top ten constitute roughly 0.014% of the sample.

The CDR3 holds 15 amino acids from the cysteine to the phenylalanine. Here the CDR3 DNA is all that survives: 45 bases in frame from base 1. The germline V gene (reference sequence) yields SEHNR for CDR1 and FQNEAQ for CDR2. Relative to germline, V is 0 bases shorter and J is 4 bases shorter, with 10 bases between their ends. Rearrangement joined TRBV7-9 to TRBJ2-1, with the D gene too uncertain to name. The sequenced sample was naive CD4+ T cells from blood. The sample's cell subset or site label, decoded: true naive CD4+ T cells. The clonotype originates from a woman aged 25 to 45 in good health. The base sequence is TGTGCCAGCAGCTTAGCCGCTACAGATTACAATGAGCAGTTCTTC. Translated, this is CASSLAATDYNEQFF.